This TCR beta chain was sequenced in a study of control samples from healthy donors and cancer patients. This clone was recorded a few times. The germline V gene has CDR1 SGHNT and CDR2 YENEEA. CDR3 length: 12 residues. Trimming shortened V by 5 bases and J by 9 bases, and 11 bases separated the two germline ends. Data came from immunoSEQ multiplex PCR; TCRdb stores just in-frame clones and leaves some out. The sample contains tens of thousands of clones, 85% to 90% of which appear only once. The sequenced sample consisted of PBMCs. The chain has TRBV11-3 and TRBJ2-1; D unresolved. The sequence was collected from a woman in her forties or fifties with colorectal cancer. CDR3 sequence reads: CASSRVMGEQFF. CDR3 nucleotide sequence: TGTGCCAGCAGCCGAGTCATGGGTGAGCAGTTCTTC.